These T cell receptor beta chains were read from a single sample in a study of blood T cell repertoires in COVID-19. Sequenced by immunoSEQ multiplex PCR; TCRdb stores in-frame clones only, minus some. The sample holds under 300,000 clones, roughly 88% seen once. The sequenced sample consisted of peripheral blood. These receptors all come from a woman in her 40s who had recovered from COVID-19. CDR3s include the opening cysteine and the closing phenylalanine or tryptophan. Fields, in order: D gene, clone size, J gene, V gene, CDR3 length, CDR3 protein, CDR3 DNA. The D gene is left open where the match is weak. The listing skips clone size in some rows; elsewhere it reads once, few, many or a size class.

d_gene: .
abundance: few
j_gene: TRBJ1-5
v_gene: TRBV7-8
len: 18
CDR3aa: CASSWLDSQSYSNQPQHF
CDR3nt: TGTGCCAGCAGCTGGTTGGACAGCCAGAGTTATAGCAATCAGCCCCAGCATTTT

d_gene: .
abundance: few
j_gene: TRBJ2-2
v_gene: TRBV7-3
len: 15
CDR3aa: CASSSTQGNTGELFF
CDR3nt: TGTGCCAGCAGCTCAACCCAGGGGAACACCGGGGAGCTGTTTTTT

d_gene: .
abundance: .
j_gene: TRBJ1-3
v_gene: TRBV19
len: 12
CDR3aa: CASSFSGNTIYF
CDR3nt: TGTGCCAGTAGTTTCTCGGGAAACACCATATATTTT

d_gene: TRBD1
abundance: .
j_gene: TRBJ2-3
v_gene: TRBV19
len: 18
CDR3aa: CASSIENRGLLGSDTQYF
CDR3nt: TGTGCCAGTAGTATCGAAAACAGGGGGTTGTTAGGTTCCGATACGCAGTATTTT

d_gene: TRBD1
abundance: .
j_gene: TRBJ1-5
v_gene: TRBV19
len: 16
CDR3aa: CASSNQQGWRNQPQHF
CDR3nt: TGTGCCAGTAGTAACCAACAGGGGTGGAGGAATCAGCCCCAGCATTTT

d_gene: .
abundance: .
j_gene: TRBJ1-4
v_gene: TRBV4-2
len: 14
CDR3aa: CASSPQGGREKLFF
CDR3nt: TGTGCCAGCAGCCCTCAGGGAGGGAGGGAAAAACTGTTTTTT

d_gene: TRBD1
abundance: .
j_gene: TRBJ1-4
v_gene: TRBV5-1
len: 14
CDR3aa: CASSPGQGDEKLFF
CDR3nt: TGCGCCAGCAGCCCGGGACAGGGGGATGAAAAACTGTTTTTT

d_gene: .
abundance: .
j_gene: TRBJ2-3
v_gene: TRBV10-3
len: 14
CDR3aa: CAIRDSDRFYTQYF
CDR3nt: TGTGCCATCAGGGACTCCGATAGGTTCTATACGCAGTATTTT

d_gene: .
abundance: .
j_gene: TRBJ1-2
v_gene: TRBV19
len: 16
CDR3aa: CASRAGDLALYYGYTF
CDR3nt: TGTGCCAGTCGGGCGGGGGATCTCGCCTTATACTATGGCTACACCTTC

d_gene: .
abundance: .
j_gene: TRBJ1-5
v_gene: TRBV28
len: 12
CDR3aa: CASSLLGQPQHF
CDR3nt: TGTGCCAGCAGTTTACTAGGCCAGCCCCAGCATTTT

d_gene: TRBD1
abundance: .
j_gene: TRBJ2-6
v_gene: TRBV2
len: 15
CDR3aa: CASGQGAAGANVLTF
CDR3nt: TGTGCCAGCGGACAGGGGGCCGCTGGGGCCAACGTCCTGACTTTC

d_gene: .
abundance: once
j_gene: TRBJ1-2
v_gene: TRBV7-9
len: 11
CDR3aa: CASSAQDGYTF
CDR3nt: TGTGCCAGCAGCGCGCAAGATGGCTACACCTTC

d_gene: TRBD1
abundance: .
j_gene: TRBJ1-1
v_gene: TRBV6-5
len: 12
CDR3aa: CASSYETGEAFF
CDR3nt: TGTGCCAGCAGTTACGAGACAGGGGAAGCTTTCTTT

d_gene: .
abundance: once
j_gene: TRBJ2-7
v_gene: TRBV5-5
len: 13
CDR3aa: CASRTGLYYEQYF
CDR3nt: TGTGCCAGCAGAACAGGCCTATATTACGAGCAGTACTTC

d_gene: TRBD2
abundance: .
j_gene: TRBJ2-1
v_gene: TRBV27
len: 15
CDR3aa: CASSLVRAGVNEQFF
CDR3nt: TGTGCCAGCAGTTTGGTTCGAGCGGGGGTCAATGAGCAGTTCTTC

d_gene: .
abundance: .
j_gene: TRBJ2-7
v_gene: TRBV7-2
len: 14
CDR3aa: CASSLAGRSYEQYF
CDR3nt: TGTGCCAGCAGCTTAGCGGGGCGGAGCTACGAGCAGTACTTC

d_gene: TRBD1
abundance: .
j_gene: TRBJ2-1
v_gene: TRBV7-9
len: 15
CDR3aa: CASSRRDRVNNEQFF
CDR3nt: TGTGCCAGCAGCCGCCGGGACAGGGTTAACAATGAGCAGTTCTTC